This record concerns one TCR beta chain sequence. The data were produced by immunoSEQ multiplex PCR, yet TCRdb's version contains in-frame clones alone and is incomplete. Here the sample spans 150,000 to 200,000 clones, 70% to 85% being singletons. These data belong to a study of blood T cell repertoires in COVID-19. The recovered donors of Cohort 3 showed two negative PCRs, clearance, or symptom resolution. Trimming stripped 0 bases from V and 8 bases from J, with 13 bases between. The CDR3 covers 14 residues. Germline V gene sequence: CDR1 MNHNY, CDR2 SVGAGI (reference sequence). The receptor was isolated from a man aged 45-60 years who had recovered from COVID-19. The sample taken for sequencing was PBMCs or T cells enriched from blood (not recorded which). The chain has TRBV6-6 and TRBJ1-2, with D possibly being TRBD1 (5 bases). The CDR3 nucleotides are TGTGCCAGCAGTTACTCTAGGGGCAGAGGAGGCTACACCTTC. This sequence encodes CASSYSRGRGGYTF.